This paragraph reports one TCR beta chain. No antigen is known for it. This CDR3 comprises 12 residues. V gave up 5 bases and J gave up 0 bases, with 5 bases separating them. The V gene's germline CDR1 is GTSNPN and CDR2 SVGIG (reference sequence). Amplification of TCR beta used genomic DNA extracted from peripheral blood. This sample is drawn from a study of T cell repertoires in aging, cancer and after chemotherapy. Whole-study context: Paired samples before and after chemotherapy came from glioblastoma patients receiving temozolomide-based therapy.

Multiplex touch-down PCR with TRB-A/B primers amplified rearranged V-D-J TRB sequences. TCRdb reprocessed the multiplex PCR reads with MiXCR, giving one entry per CDR3 protein. The sample consists of approximately 3,000 distinct CDR3 sequences, roughly 43% of them appearing once. Regarding the study as a whole: Healthy donors lost TCR diversity with age mainly through richness, cancer patients through richness and evenness.

The V and J genes are TRBV30 and TRBJ2-4; D unresolved. The sequence derives from a human donor with a solid tumor. The sequenced sample was blood. The DNA of the CDR3 is TGTGCCTGGGGTTTAGCCAAAAACATTCAGTACTTC. The encoded protein is CAWGLAKNIQYF. The full variable domain, rest sourced from reference TRBV30 and TRBJ2-4, is SQTIHQWPATLVQPVGSPLSLECTVEGTSNPNLYWYRQAAGRGLQLLFYSVGIGQISSEVPQNLSASRPQDRQFILSSKKLLLSDSGFYLCAWGLAKNIQYFGAGTRLSVL.